This T cell receptor (beta chain) was found in a study of blood T cells in healthy people across ages (dated by TCRdb to about 2015). Context from the whole study: Template switching captured roughly one uniquely barcoded TCR beta cDNA molecule per two T cells in model experiments. For two donors (one aged 18 to 30 and one aged 80 or older), the study analyzed two additional independent replicas of 1 million unique cDNA reads from the same blood draw. The study measured age-related changes in TCR beta repertoire diversity using deep sequencing normalized with unique cDNA molecular identifiers. Donors of different ages were randomly distributed across sequencing lanes to avoid experimental bias. The donors were divided into four age groups: young (average around 15 years), middle-aged (approximately 42), aged (under 70) and long-lived (82).

The germline V gene (reference sequence) gives CDR1 as SGHKS and CDR2 as YYEKEE. V gives up 4 bases and J gives up 4 bases, and the segment between their germline ends measures 15 bases. The CDR3 contains 15 residues, cysteine and phenylalanine counted. This entry keeps only the CDR3 DNA: 45 bases, framed from base 1. Donors were 39 systemically healthy Caucasian individuals from Russia aged roughly 6 to 95 years. Each donor gave 9.5 to 10 milliliters of peripheral blood, drawn into EDTA-treated Vacutainer tubes. Ficoll-Paque density-gradient centrifugation was used to isolate PBMCs, with at least 6 million per sample. Trizol reagent was used to extract total RNA from PBMCs, with at least 5 micrograms per sample. Naive CD45RAhigh/CD27high T cell percentages were measured by flow cytometry on a PBMC aliquot from every donor. Library prep was done by 5' RACE. The sequencer was an Illumina HiSeq 2500. A second PCR of roughly 7 to 12 cycles was run with a J-beta primer mix and a sample-barcoded 5' primer. A template-switch 5' adaptor carrying 12 random nucleotides introduced a unique molecular identifier onto each TCR beta cDNA molecule. Each sample yielded at least 3 million CDR3-containing paired-end reads. All of the RNA was converted into first-strand cDNA using the Mint cDNA synthesis kit, with a TRBC-specific oligonucleotide serving as the primer. All cDNA was treated with uracil-DNA glycosylase and then went through a first 18-cycle PCR with the universal primers M1SS and BC2_uni_R. The source study handled its data this way. For normalization, 1 million high-quality reads, each with a distinct molecular identifier, were randomly selected from each sample. Reads with shared molecular identifiers were discarded instead of being binned into consensus sequences. MiTCR, run with a Q25 quality threshold and the strictest error-elimination algorithm, handled CDR3 identification, clonotype clustering and error correction. A nonparametric unseen species model with Euler transformation was used to estimate lower-bound total TCR beta diversity. TCRdb's own reprocessing of the public reads used fastp at Q25 and MiXCR and kept productive beta chains. Rows are combined by CDR3 protein, so each entry shows the most common genes and DNA. It is TCRdb's table, rather than the study itself, that gives the V and J calls and clone size. Present in this sample are about 1.7 million distinct CDR3 sequences, about 28% of which were seen just once. 7% to 9% of the sample comes from the top ten.

Turning to this clonotype: Its antigen specificity is not known. Base-call qualities are not available, and no considerably larger clone is one nucleotide away.

Overall study outcomes, separate from this receptor: The long-lived group showed more naive CD4+ T cells, fewer expanded clones and increased TCR diversity than the aged group, suggesting age selection. The CMV infection status of donors was not known, potentially confounding age-related changes in expanded clonotypes. Bulk unsorted PBMC profiling prevented conclusive comparison of naive and antigen-experienced compartments. Estimates of total diversity from one million sequenced T cells were regarded as lower bounds and underestimates. As age increased, observed TCR beta diversity per million T cells dropped in a roughly linear way, and a significant reduction was already evident by age about 40. There was a strong correlation between observed TCR beta diversity and the percentage of naive T cells measured by flow cytometry.

The sequenced sample consisted of blood. The sequence was obtained from a woman under 40 in good health. The rearrangement combines TRBV5-5 with TRBJ2-1; perhaps TRBD1 is the D gene, with 6 bases matching. The CDR3 region has the sequence CASSVRDNRYNEQFF. The sequence in DNA is TGTGCCAGCAGCGTCCGGGACAACCGGTACAATGAGCAGTTCTTC.